This T cell receptor (beta chain) was profiled in a study of blood T cell repertoires in COVID-19. Study information: Sources were T cells, B-cell-depleted T cells, or PBMCs; the material itself was cDNA or gDNA.

The germline V gene has CDR1 KGHSH and CDR2 LQKENI. V lost 2 bases and J 4 bases, leaving 12 bases between the germline ends. This CDR3 is 14 amino acids long. A single count supports this clone. Other DNA sequences in this sample translate to the same CDR3. Study members were between 18 and 89 years old and lived in 24 US regions. In the study's own analysis: Estimation of nucleated cell counts relied on the amplification of reference gene primers. Repertoires were generated with immunoSEQ multiplex PCR, while TCRdb's copy carries only in-frame clones and drops some. The V and J calls and clone size come from that table; D and trimming were worked out from the DNA. This table has about 230,000 clones, around 92% appearing once.

Sequenced input: PBMCs or T cells enriched from blood (not recorded which). This receptor was identified in a woman between 25 and 40 years old with acute COVID-19. The chain is built from TRBV18 and TRBJ2-7; TRBD2 might be the D (6 bases). CDR3 DNA: TGTGCCAGCTCACCATCCGGTGGGGGGTACGAGCAGTACTTC. Translation: CASSPSGGGYEQYF.